Shown below are 20 T cell receptor beta chains from a single sample sequenced in a study of blood T cell repertoires in COVID-19. TCRdb keeps only in-frame clones here, not all; method: immunoSEQ multiplex PCR. The sample has over 250,000 clones, less than 85% seen once. Sequenced material: peripheral blood. The receptors originated from a human donor with COVID-19, enrolled during active disease. The donor label of this sample is uncertain.

The V gene is TRBV7-2, the J gene TRBJ2-7; tentative D call: TRBD2 (5 bases). Germline V gives CDR1 SGHTA, CDR2 FQGNSA. The V and J ends lost 4 bases and 3 bases respectively, with 13 bases between them. The CDR3 has 14 amino acids. The CDR3 region has the DNA TGTGCCAGCAGCTCGTATGGCGGAGGCTACGAGCAGTACTTC. This encodes CASSSYGGGYEQYF.

V gene TRBV28 combines with J gene TRBJ1-5; 8 nucleotides match TRBD1. This CDR3 spans 15 amino acids. V lost 6 bases to trimming and J lost 5 bases; unmatched junction nucleotides: 9. Germline lookup yields CDR1 MDHEN and CDR2 SYDVKM. The chain's CDR3 is CASRKTGDGDQPQHF. DNA for the CDR3: TGTGCCAGCAGAAAGACAGGGGACGGGGATCAGCCCCAGCATTTT.

The chain employs TRBV11-3 and TRBJ2-3, with 14 positions matching TRBD2. Germline V lookup: CDR1 SGHNT, CDR2 YENEEA. The CDR3 contains 18 residues. Trimming cost V 1 base and J 0 bases; bases outside gene matches: 3. The CDR3 loop reads CASSLGGTSGRSTDTQYF. The CDR3 DNA sequence: TGTGCCAGCAGCTTAGGGGGGACTAGCGGGAGAAGCACAGATACGCAGTATTTT. The variable domain in full, completed from reference TRBV11-3 and TRBJ2-3, reads EAGVVQSPRYKIIEKKQPVAFWCNPISGHNTLYWYLQNLGQGPELLIRYENEEAVDDSQLPKDRFSAERLKGVDSTLKIQPAELGDSAVYLCASSLGGTSGRSTDTQYFGPGTRLTVL.

The CDR3 DNA is TGTGCCAGCAGTCCGCGACAGGAGAGAGAAGCTTTCTTT. It is translated as CASSPRQEREAFF. The chain employs TRBV6-1 and TRBJ1-1; tentative D call: TRBD1 (6 bases). Trimming stripped 5 bases from V and 8 bases from J, with 15 bases between. The CDR3 sequence is 13 residues long. The germline V gene encodes CDR1 MNHNS and CDR2 SASEGT.

This clone was seen a single time. The chain carries TRBV11-2 and TRBJ2-2, with 12 bases identical to TRBD2. After removal of 6 bases from V and 3 bases from J, the junction contained 2 bases not matched to a gene. Germline CDR1 and CDR2: SGHAT and FQNNGV. The CDR3 is made up of 15 amino acids. CDR3 DNA: TGTGCCAGCAGTCTAGCGGGAGGGTACACCGGGGAGCTGTTTTTT. Translation: CASSLAGGYTGELFF.

This clone was picked up one time. The chain employs TRBV10-3 and TRBJ1-3; a possible D gene is TRBD1 (5 bases). CDR1 is ENHRY and CDR2 is SYGVKD in the germline V gene. The CDR3 covers 13 residues. Trimming left V 4 bases short and J 2 bases short, with 6 bases between. CDR3 residues: CAISGRAGNTIYF. The DNA of the CDR3 is TGTGCCATCAGTGGCAGGGCTGGAAACACCATATATTTT.

The chain links TRBV28 to TRBJ1-4, with D perhaps matching TRBD1 (5 bases). The germline V gene encodes CDR1 MDHEN and CDR2 SYDVKM. This CDR3 has 14 amino acids. With 6 bases removed from V and 0 bases from J, the gap between germline ends came to 8 bases. This CDR3 is CASRATATNEKLFF. The CDR3 DNA follows: TGTGCCAGCAGAGCGACAGCAACTAATGAAAAACTGTTTTTT.

The V gene is TRBV10-3, the J gene TRBJ2-5; D might be TRBD2 (6 bases). Trimming took off 5 bases at V and 2 bases at J, with 12 bases between the two ends. There are 14 residues in the CDR3. Per germline, CDR1 ENHRY and CDR2 SYGVKD. The CDR3 DNA is TGTGCCATCAGTCAAACCCGGGAGCAAGAGACCCAGTACTTC. Residues: CAISQTREQETQYF.

This clone was seen a few times. The chain combines TRBV29-1 with TRBJ2-5; possibly TRBD1 for D (5 bases). Trimming removed 4 bases from V and 0 bases from J, with 12 bases in between. CDR1 and CDR2 from the germline V gene are SQVTM and ANQGSEA. CDR3 size: 14 residues. In DNA form, the CDR3 reads TGCAGCGTTGCGCCCCCGGACAACCAAGAGACCCAGTACTTC. It codes for CSVAPPDNQETQYF.

CDR3 in DNA: TGTGCCAGTAGTCCTTCAGGGGGGAGTAATCAGCCCCAGCATTTT. Translating gives CASSPSGGSNQPQHF. The V and J genes are TRBV19 and TRBJ1-5; 7 bases are a match to TRBD1. V gave up 5 bases and J gave up 4 bases; unmatched junction bases: 8. CDR1 and CDR2 from the germline V gene are LNHDA and SQIVND (reference sequence). This CDR3 is built from 15 residues.

The chain links TRBV18 to TRBJ2-7; no clear D. V was clipped by 6 bases and J by 4 bases, with 22 bases between them. Germline V CDR1 and CDR2: KGHSH, LQKENI. CDR3 size: 16 residues. CDR3 nucleotides: TGTGCCAGCTCGCAGGTCAGTTCGCCCGGATTTTACGAGCAGTACTTC. This gives the protein CASSQVSSPGFYEQYF.

As regards this clone: Other nucleotide sequences from this sample produce the same CDR3. This chain uses TRBV7-3 with TRBJ2-1; TRBD2 agrees at 9 bases. Trimming removed 5 bases from V and 4 bases from J; junction bases left unmatched: 3. The CDR3 has 14 amino acids. From germline, CDR1 is SGHTA and CDR2 FQGTGA. CDR3 nucleotides: TGTGCCAGCAGCCCGAGCGGGGGGTACAATGAGCAGTTCTTC. Protein sequence: CASSPSGGYNEQFF.

This rearrangement joins TRBV28 to TRBJ1-6, with D unclear. Germline CDR1 and CDR2: MDHEN and SYDVKM. CDR3 length equals 16 residues. V lost 0 bases and J lost 0, with 6 bases in between. The chain's CDR3 is CASSLWRSSYNSPLHF. The CDR3 DNA reads TGTGCCAGCAGTTTATGGCGGAGCTCCTATAATTCACCCCTCCACTTT.

The chain has TRBV5-1 and TRBJ2-2; 8 bases align to TRBD1. The germline gives CDR1 SGHRS, CDR2 YFSETQ. With V trimmed by 4 bases and J by 6 bases, 5 bases remained unmatched. CDR3 length equals 14 residues. The CDR3 reads CASSPLTGAGELFF. Here the CDR3 DNA reads TGCGCCAGCAGCCCCCTGACAGGGGCCGGGGAGCTGTTTTTT.

The chain links TRBV27 to TRBJ1-2; tentatively, D is TRBD1 (5 bases). The CDR3 is 13 amino acids. Germline V gives CDR1 MNHEY, CDR2 SMNVEV (reference sequence). V was pared by 5 bases and J by 3 bases, with 10 bases between. The chain's CDR3 is CASSAGPDYGYTF. The CDR3 region has the DNA TGTGCCAGCAGTGCGGGACCCGACTATGGCTACACCTTC.

The chain links TRBV11-3 to TRBJ2-1; possible D gene TRBD2, 6 bases. This CDR3 spans 16 amino acids. Germline V CDR1 and CDR2: SGHNT, YENEEA. Between the trimmed V and J ends, which lost 3 bases and 4 bases, there was a span of 16 bases. The CDR3 protein is CASSFPTTGTYNEQFF. The CDR3 DNA is TGTGCCAGCAGCTTTCCTACTACTGGGACTTACAATGAGCAGTTCTTC. The whole variable domain, filled in from reference TRBV11-3 and TRBJ2-1, reads EAGVVQSPRYKIIEKKQPVAFWCNPISGHNTLYWYLQNLGQGPELLIRYENEEAVDDSQLPKDRFSAERLKGVDSTLKIQPAELGDSAVYLCASSFPTTGTYNEQFFGPGTRLTVL.

CDR3 sequence (DNA): TGTGCCAGCACCCCCTTGGGCAGGGGCACAGATACGCAGTATTTT. Protein sequence: CASTPLGRGTDTQYF. This chain links TRBV11-2 with TRBJ2-3, with a weak D call TRBD1 (5 bases). V lost 7 bases and J lost 1, with 15 bases in between. There are 15 residues in the CDR3. Germline assignment: CDR1 SGHAT and CDR2 FQNNGV. Full variable domain (rest looked up from reference TRBV11-2 and TRBJ2-3): EAGVAQSPRYKIIEKRQSVAFWCNPISGHATLYWYQQILGQGPKLLIQFQNNGVVDDSQLPKDRFSAERLKGVDSTLKIQPAKLEDSAVYLCASTPLGRGTDTQYFGPGTRLTVL.

The chain is built from TRBV7-3 and TRBJ2-3, with no clear D. The CDR3 length is 12 residues. Germline loops: CDR1 SGHTA, CDR2 FQGTGA. V gave up 5 bases and J gave up 2 bases, with 5 bases separating them. The CDR3 DNA sequence: TGTGCCAGCAGCCCTTCCACAGATACGCAGTATTTT. Protein sequence: CASSPSTDTQYF.

The chain couples TRBV7-9 to TRBJ1-4; TRBD1 matches 7 bases. CDR3 length: 15 residues. Germline CDR1 SEHNR, CDR2 FQNEAQ (reference sequence). The trim removed 2 bases at V and 5 bases at J, leaving 5 bases unmatched. The CDR3 loop is CASSLSGTVNEKLFF. CDR3 nucleotide sequence: TGTGCCAGCAGCTTATCGGGGACAGTAAATGAAAAACTGTTTTTT.

This clone was counted once. The chain combines TRBV29-1 with TRBJ1-1, with D maybe TRBD1 (5 bases). Deletions cut 7 bases from V and 1 base from J, with 16 bases between. The CDR3 runs to 14 residues. CDR1 is SQVTM and CDR2 is ANQGSEA in the germline V gene. This chain's CDR3 is CSGGTHVPNTEAFF. The CDR3 bases are TGCAGCGGAGGGACTCATGTCCCGAACACTGAAGCTTTCTTT.